This TCR beta chain was sequenced during a study of shared clonotypes between healthy human individuals. Whole-study context: Researchers assigned three CD4 naive, three CD4 memory, two CD8 naive and one CD8 memory plate to each donor. Study findings and constraints: Generation probability values for non-shared clonotypes were lower than those for clonotypes shared by all four donors.

Regarding this clone: Its antigen is not identified.

Germline V gives CDR1 MDHEN, CDR2 SYDVKM. This CDR3 contains 14 residues. V was clipped by 9 bases and J by 4 bases, with 16 bases between them. Sequencing used immunoSEQ multiplex PCR; TCRdb keeps in-frame clones, though not all of them. This table has roughly 2,500,000 clones, more than 85% appearing once. Negatively enriched CD4+ T cells were divided by CD45RA into naive and memory. V and J are TRBV28 and TRBJ2-1; D remains unclear. The specimen was naive CD4+ T cells from PBMCs. Indicated subset: CD45RA+ positively selected. This receptor was obtained from a man between 18 and 35 years old in good health. Some clones in this sample may be carry-over from other donors' samples. CDR3 amino acids: CARVPPLRYNEQFF. CDR3 coding DNA: TGTGCCAGGGTCCCCCCTTTGCGGTACAATGAGCAGTTCTTC.